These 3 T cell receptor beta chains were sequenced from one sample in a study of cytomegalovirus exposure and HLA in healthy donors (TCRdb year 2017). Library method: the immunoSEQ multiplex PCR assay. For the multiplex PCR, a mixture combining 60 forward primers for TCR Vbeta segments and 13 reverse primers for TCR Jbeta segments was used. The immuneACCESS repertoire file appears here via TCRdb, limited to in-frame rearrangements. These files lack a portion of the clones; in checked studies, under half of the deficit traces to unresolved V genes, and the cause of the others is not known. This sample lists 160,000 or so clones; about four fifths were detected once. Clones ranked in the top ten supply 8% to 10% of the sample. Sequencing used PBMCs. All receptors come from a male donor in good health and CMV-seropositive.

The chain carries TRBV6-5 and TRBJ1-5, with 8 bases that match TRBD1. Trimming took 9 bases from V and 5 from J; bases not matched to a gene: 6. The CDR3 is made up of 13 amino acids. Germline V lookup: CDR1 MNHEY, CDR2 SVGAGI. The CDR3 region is CASSRQGHQPQHF. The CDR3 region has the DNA TGTGCCAGTTCTCGACAGGGGCATCAGCCCCAGCATTTT.

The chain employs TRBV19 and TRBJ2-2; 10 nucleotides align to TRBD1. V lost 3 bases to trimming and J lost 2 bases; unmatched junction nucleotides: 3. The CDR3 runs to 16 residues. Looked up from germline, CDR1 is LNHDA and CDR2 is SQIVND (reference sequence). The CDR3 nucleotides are TGTGCCAGTAGTATGACAGGGGGCGGTAACACCGGGGAGCTGTTTTTT. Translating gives CASSMTGGGNTGELFF. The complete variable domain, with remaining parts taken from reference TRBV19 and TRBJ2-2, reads DGGITQSPKYLFRKEGQNVTLSCEQNLNHDAMYWYRQDPGQGLRLIYYSQIVNDFQKGDIAEGYSVSREKKESFPLTVTSAQKNPTAFYLCASSMTGGGNTGELFFGEGSRLTVL.

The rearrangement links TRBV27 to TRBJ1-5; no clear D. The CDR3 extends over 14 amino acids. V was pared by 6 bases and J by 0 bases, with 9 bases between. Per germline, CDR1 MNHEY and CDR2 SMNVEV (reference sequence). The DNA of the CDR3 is TGTGCCAGCAGACCAGGCTATAGCAATCAGCCCCAGCATTTT. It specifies CASRPGYSNQPQHF.